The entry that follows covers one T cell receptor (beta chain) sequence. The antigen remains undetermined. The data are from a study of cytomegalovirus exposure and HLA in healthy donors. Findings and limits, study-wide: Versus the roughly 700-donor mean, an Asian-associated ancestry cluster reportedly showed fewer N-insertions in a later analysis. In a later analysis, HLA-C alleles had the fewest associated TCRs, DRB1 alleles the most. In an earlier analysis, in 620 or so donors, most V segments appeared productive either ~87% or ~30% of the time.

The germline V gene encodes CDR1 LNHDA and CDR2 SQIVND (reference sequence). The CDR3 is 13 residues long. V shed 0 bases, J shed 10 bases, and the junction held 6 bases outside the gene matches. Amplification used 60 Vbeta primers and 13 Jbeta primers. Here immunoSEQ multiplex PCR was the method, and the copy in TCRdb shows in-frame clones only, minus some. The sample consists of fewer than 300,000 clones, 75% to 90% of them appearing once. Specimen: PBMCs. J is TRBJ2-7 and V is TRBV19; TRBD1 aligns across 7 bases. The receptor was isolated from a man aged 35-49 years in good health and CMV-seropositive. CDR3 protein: CASSIDPRQGQYF. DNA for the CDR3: TGTGCCAGTAGTATAGATCCCCGACAGGGACAGTACTTC.